The rows below give T cell receptor beta chains drawn from one sample of a study of tumor-infiltrating lymphocytes in primary liver carcinoma. TCRdb analysed the multiplex PCR reads with MiXCR anew, one entry per CDR3 protein. The sample lists around 78,000 distinct CDR3 sequences, about 64% occurring once. The sequenced sample consisted of liver tumor tissue from sampling region 4. The source of these receptors is a woman aged 55-75 years with primary liver carcinoma and hepatitis B virus infection. Each CDR3 is given with its conserved first and last residue. The order of the fields is J gene, V gene, clone size, D gene, CDR3 DNA, CDR3 protein. D genes are given only for firm matches. Clone size is not always given. Where it is, it says once, few, many or a class for expanded clones.

J: TRBJ2-3; V: TRBV12-3/TRBV12-4; size: medium-sized; D: TRBD1; DNA: TGTGCCAGCAGTATCCGACAGGGTGGCACAGATACGCAGTATTTT; CDR3: CASSIRQGGTDTQYF
J: TRBJ2-2; V: TRBV11-3; size: NA; D: TRBD1; DNA: TGTGCCAGCAGCTTAACAGGGGGCACCGGGAAGCTGTCTTTT; CDR3: CASSLTGGTGKLSF
J: TRBJ2-2; V: TRBV11-3; size: few; D: TRBD2; DNA: TGTGCCAGTACCTCGGGACTAGCGAGAGGGCCCGGCGGGGAGCCGTTTTTT; CDR3: CASTSGLARGPGGEPFF
J: TRBJ2-5; V: TRBV12-3/TRBV12-4; size: NA; D: NA; DNA: TGTACCAGCAGTCTAGAGACCCAGTACTTC; CDR3: CTSSLETQYF
J: TRBJ2-7; V: TRBV6-5; size: NA; D: TRBD2; DNA: TGTGCCAGCAGCCACCATCAAACTAGCGGGAGAGCCTACGAGCAGTACTTC; CDR3: CASSHHQTSGRAYEQYF
J: TRBJ2-2; V: TRBV29-1; size: NA; D: TRBD1; DNA: TGCAGCGTGATCCAAACCGGGACAGAGAATACCAGGGAGCTGTTTTTT; CDR3: CSVIQTGTENTRELFF
J: TRBJ2-3; V: TRBV11-2; size: NA; D: TRBD2; DNA: TGTGGCAGCAGCTCAGATCTAAGTGGGTTAGCGGGAGAAGGGATAGATACACAGTATTTT; CDR3: CGSSSDLSGLAGEGIDTQYF
J: TRBJ1-5; V: TRBV6-5; size: few; D: NA; DNA: TGTGCCAGCAGTAGATTCAGGACTGGGAACAATCAGCCCCAGCATTTT; CDR3: CASSRFRTGNNQPQHF
J: TRBJ2-3; V: TRBV11-2; size: NA; D: TRBD1; DNA: TGTGCCAGCGGCTTGGACAGGGAGGTAGATACGCAGTGTTTT; CDR3: CASGLDREVDTQCF
J: TRBJ2-1; V: TRBV11-2; size: NA; D: TRBD2; DNA: TGTGCCAGCAGCATAGGTCGGGGGGAGTGGGGTCTCGATGAGCTGTTCTTC; CDR3: CASSIGRGEWGLDELFF
J: TRBJ2-7; V: TRBV28; size: many; D: NA; DNA: TGTGCCAGCAGTGCCACAGGTTCCCTGACCTACGAGCAGTACTTC; CDR3: CASSATGSLTYEQYF
J: TRBJ2-1; V: TRBV19; size: NA; D: TRBD2; DNA: TGTGCCAGTAGTAAGACTAGCGCTGAGCAGTTCTTC; CDR3: CASSKTSAEQFF
J: TRBJ1-3; V: TRBV7-9; size: many; D: NA; DNA: TGTGCCAGCCTCAGTCGGCAGGGAGGAAACACCATATATTTT; CDR3: CASLSRQGGNTIYF
J: TRBJ1-1; V: TRBV10-3; size: many; D: NA; DNA: TGTGCCACTCGACAGGATATGAACACTGAAGCTTTCTTT; CDR3: CATRQDMNTEAFF
J: TRBJ2-6; V: TRBV28; size: NA; D: TRBD1; DNA: TGTGCCAGCAGCCGCCCGGGACAGGGTATATCTGGGGCCAACGCCCTGACTTTC; CDR3: CASSRPGQGISGANALTF
J: TRBJ2-2; V: TRBV5-4; size: many; D: NA; DNA: TGTGCCAGCAGCTTCCCTAACACCGGGGAGCTGTTTTTT; CDR3: CASSFPNTGELFF
J: TRBJ2-5; V: TRBV5-1; size: many; D: NA; DNA: TGCGCCAGCAGCTTGGAAGAGACCCAGTACTTC; CDR3: CASSLEETQYF
J: TRBJ1-5; V: TRBV18; size: few; D: NA; DNA: TGTGCCAGCTCACCACGCGACCCGGACCCTAATCAGCCCCAGCATTTT; CDR3: CASSPRDPDPNQPQHF
J: TRBJ2-1; V: TRBV29-1; size: many; D: NA; DNA: TGCAGCGCGGTGACAGTCTCCTACAATGAGCAGTTCTTC; CDR3: CSAVTVSYNEQFF
J: TRBJ2-3; V: TRBV29-1; size: many; D: NA; DNA: TGCAGCGTTAAGGGGGGCCCACAGGACACAGATACGCAGTATTTT; CDR3: CSVKGGPQDTDTQYF
J: TRBJ2-7; V: TRBV28; size: many; D: NA; DNA: TGTGCCAGCAGCCTCAGGCAACTCGGCGAGCAGTACTTC; CDR3: CASSLRQLGEQYF
J: TRBJ2-7; V: TRBV11-2; size: NA; D: NA; DNA: TGTGCCAGTAGTTTAGAGAGGGGGGTACTAGCGATGCAGTACTTC; CDR3: CASSLERGVLAMQYF
J: TRBJ2-5; V: TRBV28; size: few; D: NA; DNA: TGTGCCAGCAGCCCCCGTTCGTTAGAGACCCAGTACTTC; CDR3: CASSPRSLETQYF
J: TRBJ2-7; V: TRBV28; size: NA; D: NA; DNA: TGTGCCAGCAGTCCCCAGGGGCACCTCCTTTACGAGCAGTACTTT; CDR3: CASSPQGHLLYEQYF
J: TRBJ2-4; V: TRBV6-6; size: NA; D: NA; DNA: TGTGCCAGCAGTTACAGCCCTTTAGCCAAAAACATTCTATACTTC; CDR3: CASSYSPLAKNILYF
J: TRBJ2-3; V: TRBV11-2; size: NA; D: NA; DNA: TGCGCCAGCAGCTTAGATTGGACCCGAGGTATGCAGTATTTT; CDR3: CASSLDWTRGMQYF
J: TRBJ1-1; V: TRBV6-2/TRBV6-3; size: NA; D: NA; DNA: TGTGCCAGCAGCCTCAGTGGGCTGACTGAAGCTTTATTT; CDR3: CASSLSGLTEALF
J: TRBJ2-3; V: TRBV20-1; size: once; D: TRBD2; DNA: TGCAGTGCTATCCCAGTGGCGGGACTAGCAGATACGCAGTATTTT; CDR3: CSAIPVAGLADTQYF